This is a list of T cell receptor beta chains from one sample in a study of blood T cell repertoires in COVID-19. Libraries were prepared by immunoSEQ multiplex PCR; TCRdb keeps only in-frame clonotypes and omits some of them. In the table there are 180,000 or so clones, roughly 86% of which are singletons. The specimen sequenced was peripheral blood. The receptors were gathered from a woman between 50 and 59 years old with acute or convalescent COVID-19. CDR3s include the opening cysteine and the closing phenylalanine or tryptophan. A D gene is named only where the DNA matches it firmly. Size values are once, few and many counts, or a class for expanded clones, and some rows have none.

j_call v_call d_call clone_size cdr3_nt cdr3_aa
TRBJ1-1 TRBV7-8 NA NA TGTGCCAGCAGCTTAGCCAGGCCATACACTGAAGCTTTCTTT CASSLARPYTEAFF
TRBJ2-5 TRBV7-8 TRBD2 few TGTGCCAGCAGTCGGAGGGAGGGCCGCGGGGAGACCCAGTACTTC CASSRREGRGETQYF
TRBJ2-1 TRBV7-3 NA many TGTGCCAGCAGCTTAAATGGCGAGCTAGCAGAAGACAATGAGCAGTTCTTC CASSLNGELAEDNEQFF
TRBJ1-2 TRBV25-1 TRBD1 NA TGTGCCAGCAGTCTCTGGGAGGGACAGGGAGACTATGGCTACACCTTC CASSLWEGQGDYGYTF
TRBJ1-1 TRBV6-2/TRBV6-3 TRBD1 once TGTGCCAGCAGTTTCGGATGGGACAGGTCGAACACTGAAGCTTTCTTT CASSFGWDRSNTEAFF
TRBJ1-4 TRBV18 TRBD1 NA TGTGCCAGCTCAATACAGGGGCCACCAACTAATGAAAAACTGTTTTTT CASSIQGPPTNEKLFF
TRBJ2-1 TRBV2 NA NA TGTGCCAGCAGTGAACGGGGGAGGCTCTCCAATGAGCAGTTCTTC CASSERGRLSNEQFF
TRBJ2-1 TRBV11-3 TRBD1 NA TGTGCCAGCAGCCCTGGACAGGGTGGCGAGCAGTTCTTC CASSPGQGGEQFF
TRBJ1-2 TRBV5-4 NA few TGTGCCAGCAGCTGGGATCCAGGGAACTATGGCTACACCTTC CASSWDPGNYGYTF
TRBJ1-2 TRBV6-6 NA NA TGTGCCAGCAGTACCCCGACGGGGGTGGGCTACACCTTC CASSTPTGVGYTF
TRBJ1-1 TRBV5-6 TRBD1 NA TGTGCCAGCAACGCCGGGACAGACCTAGAAGCTTTCTTT CASNAGTDLEAFF
TRBJ1-1 TRBV5-1 TRBD1 NA TGCGCCAGCAGCCCCCTCGGGACAGAGAACACTGAAGCTTTCTTT CASSPLGTENTEAFF
TRBJ1-2 TRBV29-1 TRBD1 NA TGCAGCGTTGAAGGACAGGGCGGGGGGTACACCTTC CSVEGQGGGYTF
TRBJ2-7 TRBV14 NA NA TGTGCCAGCAGCCTCGCCTACGAGCAGTACTTC CASSLAYEQYF
TRBJ2-7 TRBV7-9 NA NA TGTGCCAGCAGCACAAATCAGGGTTACGAGCAGTACTTC CASSTNQGYEQYF
TRBJ1-2 TRBV29-1 NA NA TGCAGCGCCGACAAGGGAGGAGTTTATGGCTACACCTTC CSADKGGVYGYTF
TRBJ2-7 TRBV5-1 NA NA TGCGCCAGCAGCTTGGACCGGGGCGAGCAGTACTTC CASSLDRGEQYF
TRBJ2-1 TRBV18 NA NA TGTGCCAGCTCACAAGACTTCGATTACAATGAGCAGTTCTTC CASSQDFDYNEQFF
TRBJ2-1 TRBV19 NA NA TGTGCCAGTTTCAGGGCTTCTATGGTCCCCAACAATGAGCAGTTCTTC CASFRASMVPNNEQFF
TRBJ1-6 TRBV18 NA few TGTGCCAGCTCACCACCTCTAGGCAGGGCAAATTCACCCCTCCACTTT CASSPPLGRANSPLHF
TRBJ1-6 TRBV5-6 TRBD1 NA TGTGCCAGCAGCTTGGACGGGACAGGCGATTCACCCCTCCACTTT CASSLDGTGDSPLHF
TRBJ1-2 TRBV11-2 NA once TGTGCCAGCAGCTCATGGGGGGGTATTAACTATGGCTACACCTTC CASSSWGGINYGYTF
TRBJ2-5 TRBV19 TRBD1 NA TGTGCCAGTAGTGCTAACAGGGGGGCGCAAGAGACCCAGTACTTC CASSANRGAQETQYF
TRBJ2-1 TRBV11-2 NA NA TGTGCCAGCAGCGGCGACAGGATCTACAATGAGCAGTTCTTC CASSGDRIYNEQFF
TRBJ1-5 TRBV6-5 TRBD1 few TGTGCCAGCAGCAGGGGGAAGATCGGCAATCAGCCCCAGCATTTT CASSRGKIGNQPQHF
TRBJ2-3 TRBV9 NA NA TGTGCCAGCTCTATGGGTGGGCGAGATACGCAGTATTTT CASSMGGRDTQYF